This passage covers 24 T cell receptor beta chains from one sample sequenced in a study of intratumoral heterogeneity in liver cancer. The assay was immunoSEQ multiplex PCR, and TCRdb's table has in-frame clones only and misses some. The table includes 21,000 or so clones, around two thirds detected once. The specimen was tumor-adjacent normal tissue, collected before any cancer treatment. These receptor sequences come from a woman in her seventies with hepatocellular carcinoma.

The rearrangement joins TRBV24-1 to TRBJ2-3, with a tentative D call TRBD2 (5 bases). Between the trimmed V and J ends, which lost 3 bases and 0 bases, there was a span of 9 bases. CDR3 length: 15 amino acids. CDR1 and CDR2 from the germline V gene are KGHDR and SFDVKD. The CDR3 nucleotides read TGTGCCACCAGTGATAGTAGCGCCAGCACAGATACGCAGTATTTT. Its protein is CATSDSSASTDTQYF.

J is TRBJ1-2 and V is TRBV6-6; D unresolved. The ends were cut back, 10 bases at V and 6 bases at J, with 21 bases in the middle. This CDR3 comprises 14 residues. Per germline, CDR1 MNHNY and CDR2 SVGAGI (reference sequence). The DNA for the CDR3 is TGTGCCACCACGGACCTTTGGAAGGGAGATGGCTACACCTTC. Translated: CATTDLWKGDGYTF.

This clone is medium-sized (0.01 to 0.1%). The chain has TRBV19 and TRBJ1-1; no definite D call. The CDR3 length is 14 residues. From germline, CDR1 is LNHDA and CDR2 SQIVND (reference sequence). Trimming left V 3 bases short and J 4 bases short, with 12 bases between. DNA for the CDR3: TGTGCCAGTAGTATGTTCGGGGAGGCCACTGAAGCTTTCTTT. Its protein product is CASSMFGEATEAFF.

This clone was seen a handful of times. This chain connects TRBV27 to TRBJ1-1, with unresolved D. Trimming removed 5 bases from V and 0 bases from J, with 10 bases in between. Germline CDR1 is MNHEY and CDR2 is SMNVEV (reference sequence). The CDR3 has 14 amino acids. CDR3 sequence: CASSRGGMNTEAFF. The CDR3 coding sequence is TGTGCCAGCAGTCGAGGAGGTATGAACACTGAAGCTTTCTTT.

This clone occurred a few times. The rearrangement joins TRBV9 to TRBJ2-7, with D possibly matching TRBD2 (5 bases). The CDR3 loop spans 13 amino acids. Germline loops: CDR1 SGDLS, CDR2 YYNGEE. V was cut by 1 base and J by 5 bases, with 10 bases left in between. The DNA for the CDR3 is TGTGCCAGCAGCGTACTGGACTCGAACGAGCAGTACTTC. Translating it yields CASSVLDSNEQYF.

V is TRBV30 and J is TRBJ2-2, with unresolved D. Trimming shortened V by 0 bases and J by 5 bases, and 7 bases separated the two germline ends. CDR1 and CDR2 (germline): GTSNPN, SVGIG (reference sequence). This CDR3 is built from 13 residues. As DNA, the CDR3 is TGTGCCTGGAGTGTACGAGTTACCGGGGAGCTGTTTTTT. Translation: CAWSVRVTGELFF.

The rearrangement links TRBV4-1 to TRBJ2-1, with D maybe TRBD1 (6 bases). CDR3 length: 17 residues. Germline V lookup: CDR1 MGHRA, CDR2 YSYEKL. V was trimmed by 0 bases and J by 4 bases, leaving 16 bases between them. The CDR3 is CASSQDRSRGPYNEQFF. Here the CDR3 DNA reads TGCGCCAGCAGCCAAGATAGATCCAGGGGCCCTTACAATGAGCAGTTCTTC.

This chain connects TRBV28 to TRBJ1-1; D may be TRBD1 (5 bases). Trimming left V 2 bases short and J 0 bases short, with 10 bases between. CDR1 is MDHEN and CDR2 is SYDVKM in the germline V gene. The CDR3 extends over 15 amino acids. In DNA form, the CDR3 reads TGTGCCAGCAGTTTACCAGGGTCCTTGAACACTGAAGCTTTCTTT. Translated: CASSLPGSLNTEAFF.

The V gene is TRBV27, the J gene TRBJ2-7; TRBD2 matches at 7 bases. This CDR3 comprises 16 residues. Germline V CDR1 and CDR2: MNHEY, SMNVEV (reference sequence). After removal of 1 base from V and 5 bases from J, the junction contained 11 bases not matched to a gene. CDR3: CASSLWSGIGLNEQYF. The DNA for the CDR3 is TGTGCCAGCAGTTTATGGAGCGGGATAGGGTTGAACGAGCAGTACTTC.

This chain links TRBV28 with TRBJ2-5; possible D gene TRBD2, 5 bases. CDR1 and CDR2 (germline): MDHEN, SYDVKM. The CDR3 is 13 residues long. Trimming removed 11 bases at V and 5 bases at J, with 18 bases between. For the CDR3, the DNA is TGTGCCGGACGGAGGCGTTTTGGGGAGACCCAGTACTTC. It specifies CAGRRRFGETQYF.

V usage is TRBV24-1 and J usage is TRBJ2-3, with D possibly being TRBD1 (5 bases). With 4 bases removed from V and 3 bases from J, the gap between germline ends came to 10 bases. CDR3 length: 14 amino acids. CDR1 and CDR2 from the germline V gene are KGHDR and SFDVKD. This chain's CDR3 is CATSDRVRTDTQYF. CDR3 coding DNA: TGTGCCACCAGTGACAGGGTGAGGACAGATACGCAGTATTTT.

The chain couples TRBV2 to TRBJ1-5, with D unresolved. Trimming pared 1 base from V and 1 base from J, leaving 11 bases between. Germline assignment: CDR1 SNHLY and CDR2 FYNNEI. The CDR3 runs 16 residues. The CDR3 region is CASSEGGRRSNQPQHF. The CDR3 coding sequence is TGTGCCAGCAGTGAAGGGGGAAGACGGAGCAATCAGCCCCAGCATTTT.

In nucleotides, the CDR3 is TGTGCCAGCTCGGGACTAGCGGGAGTGGGTGAGCAGTTCTTC. Its protein product is CASSGLAGVGEQFF. The chain is built from TRBV27 and TRBJ2-1; 14 bases are shared with TRBD2. The CDR3 extends over 14 amino acids. J gave up 9 bases and V 8 bases, and 6 bases lay outside the gene matches. Germline CDR1 reads MNHEY; CDR2 reads SMNVEV (reference sequence).

The V and J genes are TRBV10-1 and TRBJ2-1; D gene uncertain. The V gene's germline CDR1 is WNHNN and CDR2 SYGVQD (reference sequence). The V end was cut by 0 bases, the J end by 8 bases, with 5 bases between. This CDR3 contains 12 residues. CDR3 nucleotide sequence: TGCGCCAGCAGTGAGTCTGACTATGAGCAGTTCTTC. Translation: CASSESDYEQFF.

This clone was counted once. The rearrangement links TRBV12-3 or TRBV12-4 to TRBJ2-1, with 7 nucleotides matching TRBD1. The V segment lost 5 bases and the J segment 8 bases; nucleotides outside the gene matches: 6. The CDR3 has 13 residues. The CDR3 bases are TGTGCCAGCAGTAAAATCAGGGGGTATGAGCAGTTCTTC. This codes for CASSKIRGYEQFF.

This sequence joins TRBV6-2 or TRBV6-3 and TRBJ1-1; 7 nucleotides match TRBD1. CDR3 length: 13 residues. Per the germline V gene, CDR1 is MNHEY and CDR2 is SVGEGT. V dropped 5 bases and J dropped 10; count of bases not matched to a gene: 10. The CDR3 loop is CASSAQGGLGAFF. In DNA, the CDR3 is TGTGCCAGCAGTGCTCAAGGGGGCTTAGGAGCTTTCTTT.

The genes are TRBV27 and TRBJ2-5; D gene uncertain. The length of the CDR3 is 13 residues. Germline V gene sequence: CDR1 MNHEY, CDR2 SMNVEV (reference sequence). V lost 2 bases and J 3 bases, leaving 7 bases between the germline ends. In nucleotides, the CDR3 is TGTGCCAGCAGTTTACCCGGCGAAGAGACCCAGTACTTC. Translated: CASSLPGEETQYF.

A few counts support this clone. The gene calls are TRBV30 and TRBJ1-2, with D tentatively TRBD1 (6 bases). Germline V CDR1 and CDR2: GTSNPN, SVGIG (reference sequence). V lost 1 base, J lost 4 bases, and 10 bases lay in between. The CDR3 consists of 13 residues. This CDR3 is CAWSGGLGYGYTF. The CDR3 DNA follows: TGTGCCTGGAGTGGGGGGCTGGGCTATGGCTACACCTTC.

The chain couples TRBV7-9 to TRBJ2-3; TRBD2 matches 7 bases. Germline V gene data show CDR1 as SEHNR and CDR2 as FQNEAQ (reference sequence). V shed 3 bases, J shed 5 bases, and the junction held 11 bases outside the gene matches. The CDR3 covers 16 residues. The CDR3 DNA reads as TGTGCCAGCAGCTTCCCGGGACTACCCGGGGGAGATACGCAGTATTTT. It encodes CASSFPGLPGGDTQYF.

This clone turned up a few times. The CDR3 nucleotides read TGTGCCAGCAAACCCGGGACATCGAACACTGAAGCTTTCTTT. It translates to CASKPGTSNTEAFF. The rearrangement links TRBV6-5 to TRBJ1-1; a possible D gene is TRBD1 (6 bases). Looked up from germline, CDR1 is MNHEY and CDR2 is SVGAGI. V was trimmed by 7 bases and J by 1 base, leaving 13 bases between them. The CDR3 spans 14 residues.

This chain links TRBV2 with TRBJ2-7; 10 bases are shared with TRBD2. CDR1 and CDR2 (germline): SNHLY, FYNNEI. The CDR3 is 14 residues long. V was pared by 3 bases and J by 4 bases, with 3 bases of the junction left unmatched. CDR3 nucleotides: TGTGCCAGCAGTGATAGCGGGAGGTTATACGAGCAGTACTTC. Its protein product is CASSDSGRLYEQYF. The full variable domain, completed using reference TRBV2 and TRBJ2-7, is EPEVTQTPSHQVTQMGQEVILRCVPISNHLYFYWYRQILGQKVEFLVSFYNNEISEKSEIFDDQFSVERPDGSNFTLKIRSTKLEDSAMYFCASSDSGRLYEQYFGPGTRLTVT.

This clone is medium-sized by share. V gene TRBV28 combines with J gene TRBJ1-3; perhaps TRBD1 as D (5 bases). Germline CDR1 reads MDHEN; CDR2 reads SYDVKM. The CDR3 length is 14 residues. The ends were cut back, 2 bases at V and 4 bases at J, with 9 bases in the middle. CDR3 loop: CASSLVGVGNTIYF. The CDR3 nucleotides are TGTGCCAGCAGTTTAGTAGGGGTCGGAAACACCATATATTTT.

The chain carries TRBV13 and TRBJ1-3; maybe TRBD1 (5 bases). This CDR3 region has 17 residues. V lost 4 bases to trimming and J lost 1 base, with 17 bases between them. CDR1 and CDR2 (germline): PRHDT, FYEKMQ (reference sequence). The CDR3 DNA reads TGTGCCAGCAGCTCCAAACCGGGACGCCTATCTGGAAACACCATATATTTT. Protein product: CASSSKPGRLSGNTIYF.

The CDR3 is CASSTDYEQYF. The CDR3 nucleotides are TGTGCCAGCAGTACTGACTACGAGCAGTACTTC. The chain uses TRBV6-5 and TRBJ2-7; no reliable D call. From germline, CDR1 is MNHEY and CDR2 SVGAGI. The CDR3 has 11 residues. V dropped 5 bases and J dropped 3 bases, with 5 bases sitting between them.